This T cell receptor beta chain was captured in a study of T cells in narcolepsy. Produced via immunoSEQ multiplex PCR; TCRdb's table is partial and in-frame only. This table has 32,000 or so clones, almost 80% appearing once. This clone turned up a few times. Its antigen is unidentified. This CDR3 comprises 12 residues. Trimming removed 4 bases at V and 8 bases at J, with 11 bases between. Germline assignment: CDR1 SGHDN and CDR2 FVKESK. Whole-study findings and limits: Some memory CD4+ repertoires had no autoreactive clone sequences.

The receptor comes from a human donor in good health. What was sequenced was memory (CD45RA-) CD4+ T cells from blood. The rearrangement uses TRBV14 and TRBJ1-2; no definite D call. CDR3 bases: TGTGCCAGCAGCCCCTACTTCGGAGGCTACACCTTC. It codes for CASSPYFGGYTF.